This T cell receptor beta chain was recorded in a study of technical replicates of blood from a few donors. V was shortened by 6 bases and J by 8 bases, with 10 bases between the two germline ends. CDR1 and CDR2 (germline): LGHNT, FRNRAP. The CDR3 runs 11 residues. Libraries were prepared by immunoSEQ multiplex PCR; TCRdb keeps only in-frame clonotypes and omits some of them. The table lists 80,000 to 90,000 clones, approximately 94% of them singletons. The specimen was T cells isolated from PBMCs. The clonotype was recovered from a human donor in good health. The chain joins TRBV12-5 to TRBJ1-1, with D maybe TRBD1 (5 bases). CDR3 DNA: TGTGCTAGTGGAGACACAGGAGAAGCTTTCTTT. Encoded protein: CASGDTGEAFF.